This T cell receptor (beta chain) emerged from a study of T cell responses to AZD1222 COVID-19 vaccine. Study-wide points: Spike-specific TCR breadth and depth rose after two AZD1222 doses. Spike-spanning, vaccine-associated CD4 TCRs were dominant at 160-218 and 743-854. Repertoire samples came only from after the peak T cell response.

Trimming left V 2 bases short and J 5 bases short, with 6 bases between. The germline V gene has CDR1 GTSNPN and CDR2 SVGIG (reference sequence). CDR3 length: 11 residues. Repertoires were generated with immunoSEQ multiplex PCR, while TCRdb's copy carries only in-frame clones and drops some. The sample lists roughly 160,000 clones, roughly nine tenths seen once, with around 1.8% in the top ten. About this clone: Its specificity is unknown. The same CDR3 is also encoded by other DNA sequences in this sample.

Sequenced material: peripheral blood, taken on day 0 of AZD1222 vaccination. The chain carries TRBV30 and TRBJ1-2, with unresolved D. This sequence originates from an adult in good health. The CDR3 DNA sequence: TGTGCCTGGAGTTCAGTGTATGGCTACACCTTC. Protein: CAWSSVYGYTF.